This paragraph reports one TCR beta chain. Original handling: Amplification of reference gene primers provided the estimated nucleated cell counts. TCRdb's table, derived via immunoSEQ multiplex PCR, lists solely in-frame clones and lacks some. The DNA gave D and trimming, while V, J and clone size come from that table. The sample contains about 250,000 clones, over 65% of which appear only once. Germline assignment: CDR1 SGHTA and CDR2 FQGNSA. The CDR3 consists of 13 residues. V lost 5 bases to trimming and J lost 8 bases, with 13 bases between them. The data derive from a study of blood T cell repertoires in COVID-19. Overall study context: The United States, Italy and Spain supplied acute and convalescent COVID-19 samples. In each case, the material was cDNA or gDNA derived from T cells, B-cell-depleted T cells, or PBMCs.

This chain links TRBV7-2 with TRBJ1-3; D gene unclear. This receptor was obtained from a woman of 80 years or more with acute or convalescent COVID-19. The sequenced sample consisted of peripheral blood. CDR3 amino acids: CASSQLTRDTIYF. The DNA of the CDR3 is TGTGCCAGCAGCCAACTCACTCGGGACACCATATATTTT.